The present T cell receptor (beta chain) was sequenced within a study of regulatory T cells in long-lasting Graves disease (dated by TCRdb to about 2021). As for the study more broadly: In the newly diagnosed Graves' disease group, patients had been taking antithyroid drugs for less than 3 months. The study was registered as a clinical trial and conducted in China. A total of about 35 samples underwent TCR sequencing, from about 13 patients with persistent Graves' disease and roughly 20 patients with newly diagnosed Graves' disease. Peripheral blood TCR sequencing and RNA sequencing compared persistent Graves' disease patients with newly diagnosed Graves' disease patients.

What the study reported, not specific to this receptor: Persistent patients shared more public clonotypes among themselves (approximately 2,500) than newly diagnosed patients did (about 970). The study examined only peripheral blood because the primary lesion, thyroid tissue, could not be accessed. Lower TCR Shannon entropy and fewer highly expanded clones were observed in persistent Graves' disease patients than in newly diagnosed patients, which suggested clonal expansion. The authors noted that the small sample size was a limitation that may lower accuracy. Only the TCR beta chain was sequenced and analyzed.

The intended sense of this specimen's time point label: newly diagnosed GD, antithyroid drugs for less than 3 months. RNA was extracted from PBMCs in TRIzol for both TCR sequencing and RNA sequencing. The diagnosis of Graves' disease was made according to American Thyroid Association guidelines. Recruitment of patients was carried out at an endocrinology department in Xi'an, China. Each patient gave 8.5 to 9.5 milliliters of peripheral blood, collected in an EDTA anticoagulant tube. Ficoll Paque Plus density gradient separation was used to isolate PBMCs, and no further T cell sorting was performed. An Agilent 2100 Bioanalyzer and agarose gel were used to assess RNA quality, and a NanoDrop 2000 was used to measure RNA concentration. This clonotype appeared a few times. No antigen is known for it. Per-base qualities were not stored, and no clone one base away is much larger. The receptor library was made with multiplex PCR. TCRdb names Illumina HiSeq 4000 as the instrument used. iRepertoire HTBI primers and Arm-PCR amplification of CDR3 regions were used to construct TCR beta libraries. Gel purification was performed on PCR products prior to sequencing. The study's processing was this. Gene usage analysis of CDR3 amino acid clonotypes used the 60 to 75 TRBV and around 13 TRBJ segments found across samples. Filtered high-quality paired reads were merged into contigs using COPE and FqMerger. BLAST was used to align contigs to IMGT TRBV, TRBD and TRBJ reference genes, with CDR3 defined following IMGT. Clonotypes above 0.1% frequency were classified as highly expanded clones. Shannon entropy was used to measure repertoire diversity, and the Gini coefficient was used to measure V-J evenness. A clonotype was considered public if more than one individual shared it. Clones were called with MiXCR by TCRdb after fastp trimmed the public reads at Q25, and only in-frame beta chains were retained. One record per CDR3 amino acid sequence lists the most common genes and DNA. TCRdb, not the original authors, processed these V and J calls. The sample contains around 250,000 distinct CDR3 sequences, around 19% of them found a single time. The ten largest clones represent 22% of the sample.

The TCR comes from a female donor with Graves disease. Sequencing was performed on peripheral blood mononuclear cells (PBMCs), taken at new diagnosis, from a patient treated with antithyroid drugs.

Here is the DNA: TGTGCCAGCAGTGACGGCGGGGGCTCTGGGGCCAACGTCCTGACTTTC. The resulting protein is CASSDGGGSGANVLTF. Here the chain combines TRBV6-4 and TRBJ2-6; 7 central nucleotides agree with TRBD2. Based on the germline V gene, the CDR1 and CDR2 sequences are MRHNA and SNTAGT. Ends trimmed: V by 2 bases, J by 0 bases; bases unmatched to a gene: 1. Measured from the cysteine to the phenylalanine, the CDR3 is 16 residues long. Only the CDR3 portion is preserved as DNA: 48 bases, with reading frame beginning at the first base.